The rows below give T cell receptor beta chains drawn from one sample of a study of T cells after yellow fever vaccination. TCRdb reanalysed the 5' RACE reads using MiXCR and keeps one entry per CDR3 protein. The sample holds approximately 300,000 distinct CDR3 sequences, 8% to 10% seen once. Specimen: PBMCs, collected on the day of the first yellow fever vaccination. The origin of the receptors is a man aged 18 to 30 who received the YFV17D yellow fever vaccine. The CDR3 runs from the conserved cysteine through the conserved F or W. The D gene is left open where the match is weak. Some rows mark clone size as missing; the rest say once, few, many or name a class of expanded clone.

D	size	J	V	CDR3	DNA
.	.	TRBJ2-1	TRBV12-3/TRBV12-4	CASSPLNGDHNEQFF	TGTGCCAGCAGCCCGCTCAACGGGGATCACAATGAGCAGTTCTTC
.	many	TRBJ1-5	TRBV6-5	CASSYSRDQPQHF	TGTGCCAGCAGTTACTCACGGGATCAGCCCCAGCATTTT
.	few	TRBJ1-4	TRBV19	CASSRDRPTNEKLFF	TGTGCCAGTAGTCGTGACAGGCCAACTAATGAAAAACTGTTTTTT
.	many	TRBJ2-5	TRBV5-6	CASSARRKRTVLQETQYF	TGTGCCAGCAGCGCTCGGCGAAAGAGGACAGTGCTCCAAGAGACCCAGTACTTC
TRBD2	many	TRBJ2-7	TRBV5-5	CASSAGGSYEQYF	TGTGCCAGCAGCGCGGGGGGATCCTACGAGCAGTACTTC
TRBD1	few	TRBJ1-2	TRBV20-1	CSARWGDRADGYTF	TGCAGTGCTAGATGGGGGGACAGGGCGGATGGCTACACCTTC
.	few	TRBJ2-3	TRBV27	CASHSRGRSSTDTQYF	TGTGCCAGCCACTCCAGGGGACGGTCCTCCACAGATACGCAGTATTTT
TRBD1	few	TRBJ2-2	TRBV27	CASSSLINRGPASNTGELFF	TGTGCCAGCAGTTCTTTGATTAACAGGGGACCCGCTTCGAACACCGGGGAGCTGTTTTTT
.	few	TRBJ2-3	TRBV24-1	CATSDLGSPDTQYF	TGTGCCACCAGTGATTTAGGGTCCCCAGATACGCAGTATTTT
.	many	TRBJ2-2	TRBV12-3/TRBV12-4	CASSLSVDGELFF	TGTGCCAGCAGTTTAAGCGTGGACGGGGAGCTGTTTTTT
.	.	TRBJ1-2	TRBV12-3/TRBV12-4	CASSLALTPTF	TGTGCCAGCAGTTTAGCGCTTACTCCTACCTTC
TRBD1	.	TRBJ1-2	TRBV9	CASSVTRDRGPLDGYTF	TGTGCCAGCAGCGTAACTCGGGACAGGGGGCCCTTGGATGGCTACACCTTC
TRBD1	.	TRBJ1-1	TRBV7-9	CASSPWGQANTEAFF	TGTGCCAGCAGCCCCTGGGGACAGGCGAACACTGAAGCTTTCTTT
.	few	TRBJ2-1	TRBV12-3/TRBV12-4	CASSLRGGERRHEQFF	TGTGCCAGCAGTTTAAGAGGGGGGGAGCGTCGTCATGAGCAGTTCTTC
TRBD1	.	TRBJ1-4	TRBV4-1	CASSQSGTGWEKLFF	TGCGCCAGCAGCCAGTCCGGGACAGGGTGGGAAAAACTGTTTTTT
.	.	TRBJ1-5	TRBV14	CASSPQGTGQPQHF	TGTGCCAGCAGCCCTCAGGGGACCGGGCAGCCCCAGCATTTT
.	few	TRBJ1-5	TRBV7-2	CASSLVGPSPNQPQHF	TGTGCCAGCAGCTTAGTGGGACCCAGCCCCAATCAGCCCCAGCATTTT
.	.	TRBJ2-3	TRBV7-2	CASSRTPRGASTDTQYF	TGTGCCAGCAGCCGTACCCCCCGGGGTGCTAGCACAGATACGCAGTATTTT
TRBD2	many	TRBJ2-7	TRBV6-6	CASSRGTSGEQYF	TGTGCCAGCAGTCGGGGGACTAGCGGCGAGCAGTACTTC
.	.	TRBJ2-2	TRBV29-1	CSVGDLQATGELFF	TGCAGCGTTGGGGACCTACAGGCCACCGGGGAGCTGTTTTTT
.	few	TRBJ1-1	TRBV12-3/TRBV12-4	CASSLSAGSTEAFF	TGTGCCAGCAGTTTATCCGCGGGGAGCACTGAAGCTTTCTTT
TRBD2	.	TRBJ2-5	TRBV4-2	CASSQDRTSGQETQYF	TGTGCCAGCAGCCAAGATAGGACTAGCGGGCAAGAGACCCAGTACTTC
.	few	TRBJ2-2	TRBV6-1	CASRGGQTNTGELFF	TGTGCCAGCAGGGGGGGTCAGACTAACACCGGGGAGCTGTTTTTT
TRBD1	.	TRBJ2-2	TRBV28	CASSSPGQGNGELFF	TGTGCCAGCAGTTCCCCGGGACAGGGAAACGGGGAGCTGTTTTTT
TRBD2	few	TRBJ2-2	TRBV4-2	CASSQRPSGGRTGELFF	TGTGCCAGCAGCCAACGACCTAGCGGGGGGCGCACCGGGGAGCTGTTTTTT
TRBD1	few	TRBJ2-5	TRBV9	CASSPPGQGSVKTQYF	TGTGCCAGCAGCCCTCCGGGACAGGGCTCGGTAAAGACCCAGTACTTC
.	.	TRBJ1-2	TRBV4-1	CASSQGSGSNYGYTF	TGCGCCAGCAGCCAAGGGTCAGGTTCTAACTATGGCTACACCTTC
.	few	TRBJ2-3	TRBV12-3/TRBV12-4	CASSLRAGRDTQYF	TGTGCCAGCAGTTTAAGGGCAGGCAGAGATACGCAGTATTTT
.	.	TRBJ1-1	TRBV13	CASREWGLNTEAFF	TGTGCCAGCAGGGAGTGGGGTTTGAACACTGAAGCTTTCTTT
.	.	TRBJ1-1	TRBV7-9	CASSRSSLTEAFF	TGTGCCAGCAGCCGGTCGTCGTTAACTGAAGCTTTCTTT
TRBD1	.	TRBJ2-5	TRBV7-3	CASSPRRGLSETQYF	TGTGCCAGCAGCCCTCGCAGGGGGCTTTCGGAGACCCAGTACTTC
TRBD1	.	TRBJ2-3	TRBV7-6	CASSLDTGAGDTQYF	TGTGCCAGCAGCCTAGATACAGGGGCTGGAGATACGCAGTATTTT
.	.	TRBJ2-3	TRBV22-1	CTCSRGGLSGVSTDTQYF	TGTACCTGCAGCCGGGGGGGACTAAGCGGGGTGAGCACAGATACGCAGTATTTT
.	.	TRBJ2-5	TRBV18	CASSPTLSEETQYF	TGTGCCAGCTCACCGACACTGAGCGAGGAGACCCAGTACTTC
TRBD2	few	TRBJ2-5	TRBV29-1	CSGGGEETQYF	TGCAGCGGGGGGGGTGAGGAGACCCAGTACTTC
.	many	TRBJ2-5	TRBV15	CATSRTFGRETQYF	TGTGCCACCAGCAGAACCTTTGGAAGGGAGACCCAGTACTTC